This T cell receptor beta chain derives from a study of cytomegalovirus exposure and HLA in healthy donors. Germline lookup yields CDR1 WSHSY and CDR2 SAAADI. V dropped 0 bases and J dropped 6 bases, with 14 bases sitting between them. This CDR3 has 16 residues. Study-wide findings and caveats: TCR beta V- and J-gene trimming was later associated with a missense DCLRE1C variant.

A remark on this clone: Its matching antigen is unknown.

A multiplex PCR was run with 60 Vbeta primers and 13 Jbeta primers. Clones were read by immunoSEQ multiplex PCR, and TCRdb kept only the in-frame ones, dropping some. The data contain roughly 200,000 clones, around 76% of them seen just once; the ten biggest clones take up 0.63%. The source is a man aged 18-30 years in good health and CMV-seronegative. What was sequenced was PBMCs. V and J are TRBV10-2 and TRBJ2-2, with a weak D call TRBD2 (5 bases). CDR3 coding DNA: TGCGCCAGCAGTGAGTCAGAGGGAATCCCCCCCGGGGAGCTGTTTTTT. Translated: CASSESEGIPPGELFF.